Listed here are 32 T cell receptor beta chains from one sample, sequenced in a study of control samples from healthy donors and cancer patients. TCRdb keeps only in-frame clones here, not all; method: immunoSEQ multiplex PCR. Among around 140,000 clones listed, roughly nine tenths were seen once. Sample: PBMCs. All receptors come from a man aged 45 to 65 with head and neck cancer.

The rearrangement joins TRBV24-1 to TRBJ2-1, with 9 positions matching TRBD2. Unmatched junction bases numbered 3, after V lost 2 bases and J lost 2 bases. The CDR3 has 16 amino acids. Germline assignment: CDR1 KGHDR and CDR2 SFDVKD. CDR3 region: CATSDWVAGAYNEQFF. The CDR3 DNA reads TGTGCCACCAGTGATTGGGTAGCGGGAGCCTACAATGAGCAGTTCTTC.

This clone was seen a single time. The gene calls are TRBV3-1 (or the pseudogene TRBV3-2) and TRBJ1-5, with D unresolved. Trimming left V 1 base short and J 3 bases short, with 7 bases between. The germline V gene encodes CDR1 LGHDT and CDR2 YNNKEL (reference sequence). This CDR3 contains 14 residues. The CDR3 sequence: CASSQGRLNQPQHF. The CDR3 DNA follows: TGTGCCAGCAGCCAAGGGCGGCTCAATCAGCCCCAGCATTTT.

The V gene is TRBV4-1, the J gene TRBJ1-2; 7 bases fit TRBD1. This CDR3 is built from 15 residues. Germline V lookup: CDR1 MGHRA, CDR2 YSYEKL. The junction had 7 bases not matched to a gene; V was cut back by 4 bases and J by 2 bases. DNA for the CDR3: TGCGCCAGCAGCCCACGGACAGGCGGAAACTATGGCTACACCTTC. Translated, it gives CASSPRTGGNYGYTF.

The rearrangement uses TRBV29-1 and TRBJ2-7; the D gene is possibly TRBD1 (6 bases). The V gene lost 5 bases and the J gene lost 2 bases, with 13 bases spanning the gap. The length of the CDR3 is 13 residues. The germline V gene has CDR1 SQVTM and CDR2 ANQGSEA. The CDR3 region is CSVSVDSPYEQYF. As DNA, the CDR3 is TGCAGCGTTTCCGTGGACAGTCCCTACGAGCAGTACTTC.

The V gene is TRBV18, the J gene TRBJ2-2; D unclear. This CDR3 spans 14 amino acids. Trimming left V 0 bases short and J 2 bases short, with 4 bases between. The germline V gene has CDR1 KGHSH and CDR2 LQKENI. The CDR3 DNA reads as TGTGCCAGCTCACCACCTACCAACACCGGGGAGCTGTTTTTT. This translates into CASSPPTNTGELFF.

The chain joins TRBV28 to TRBJ2-6; 8 bases are a match to TRBD1. The length of the CDR3 is 17 residues. Trimming took 5 bases from V and 3 from J; bases not matched to a gene: 9. In germline, CDR1 is MDHEN, CDR2 SYDVKM. CDR3: CASSRRQGRRGANVLTF. The DNA of the CDR3 is TGTGCCAGCAGTCGACGACAGGGGAGGCGTGGGGCCAACGTCCTGACTTTC. The variable domain in full, with the rest retrieved from reference TRBV28 and TRBJ2-6, is DVKVTQSSRYLVKRTGEKVFLECVQDMDHENMFWYRQDPGLGLRLIYFSYDVKMKEKGDIPEGYSVSREKKERFSLILESASTNQTSMYLCASSRRQGRRGANVLTFGAGSRLTVL.

This clone was observed once. This sequence joins TRBV19 and TRBJ1-1; no reliable D call. Germline V lookup: CDR1 LNHDA, CDR2 SQIVND (reference sequence). Trimming removed 4 bases from V and 1 base from J, with 13 bases in between. CDR3 size: 15 residues. CDR3 in DNA: TGTGCCAGTAGTACGCCCCCGGAATCGAACACTGAAGCTTTCTTT. This encodes CASSTPPESNTEAFF.

The CDR3 nucleotides read TGTGCCAGCAGTTTCCCCGGGACAGGGGGTTATCCCCAGCATTTT. Residues: CASSFPGTGGYPQHF. The chain recombines TRBV28 with TRBJ1-5; 11 bases line up with TRBD1. V shed 3 bases, J shed 10 bases, and the junction held 8 bases outside the gene matches. The germline gives CDR1 MDHEN, CDR2 SYDVKM. This CDR3 is built from 15 residues. Looking up the rest from reference TRBV28 and TRBJ1-5 gives the full variable domain: DVKVTQSSRYLVKRTGEKVFLECVQDMDHENMFWYRQDPGLGLRLIYFSYDVKMKEKGDIPEGYSVSREKKERFSLILESASTNQTSMYLCASSFPGTGGYPQHFGDGTRLSIL.

The J gene is TRBJ1-1, the V gene TRBV20-1; TRBD1 might be the D (5 bases). The V end lost 3 bases, the J end lost 5 bases, and 19 bases lay between the germline ends. The CDR3 is made up of 15 amino acids. The germline V gene encodes CDR1 DFQATT and CDR2 SNEGSKA (reference sequence). This chain's CDR3 is CSASLDLLGRTEAFF. In DNA, the CDR3 is TGCAGTGCTAGTCTTGACCTCCTGGGGCGAACTGAAGCTTTCTTT.

The chain carries TRBV20-1 and TRBJ2-7; D remains ambiguous. This CDR3 is 10 amino acids long. Between the trimmed V and J ends, which lost 7 bases and 2 bases, there was a span of 6 bases. In germline, CDR1 is DFQATT, CDR2 SNEGSKA (reference sequence). CDR3 residues: CSVGPYEQYF. CDR3 bases: TGCAGTGTCGGGCCCTACGAGCAGTACTTC.

This chain links TRBV10-2 with TRBJ2-4, with D possibly being TRBD1 or TRBD2 (6 bases each). The CDR3 contains 13 residues. With 2 bases removed from V and 14 bases from J, the gap between germline ends came to 16 bases. The germline V gene has CDR1 WSHSY and CDR2 SAAADI. CDR3 DNA sequence: TGCGCCAGCAGTGAGACGGGGGCCGGAAGGGAGTACTTC. The encoded protein is CASSETGAGREYF.

V usage is TRBV27 and J usage is TRBJ2-1; no firm D call. Trimming removed 7 bases at V and 8 bases at J, with 6 bases between. The CDR3 extends over 10 amino acids. Per germline, CDR1 MNHEY and CDR2 SMNVEV (reference sequence). CDR3 protein: CASIAYEQFF. The CDR3 DNA follows: TGTGCCAGCATAGCATATGAGCAGTTCTTC.

DNA for the CDR3: TGTGCCACCAGTGATTTTTCCCTAGCGGGGGGGCGTACGCAGTATTTT. Residues: CATSDFSLAGGRTQYF. The chain carries TRBV24-1 and TRBJ2-3; TRBD2 agrees at 12 bases. CDR1 KGHDR and CDR2 SFDVKD come from the germline V gene. The CDR3 covers 16 residues. V shed 1 base and J 8 bases; nucleotides not matched to a gene: 6.

CDR3 loop: CASSRGQGGSNQPQHF. In DNA, the CDR3 is TGTGCCAGCAGCCGCGGACAGGGGGGAAGCAATCAGCCCCAGCATTTT. This chain connects TRBV7-2 to TRBJ1-5; 10 bases match TRBD1. The CDR3 is 16 residues long. Germline V gene data show CDR1 as SGHTA and CDR2 as FQGNSA. The junction had 5 bases not matched to a gene; V was cut back by 5 bases and J by 1 base. Combining the CDR3 with reference TRBV7-2 and TRBJ1-5 gives the whole variable domain GAGVSQSPSNKVTEKGKDVELRCDPISGHTALYWYRQSLGQGLEFLIYFQGNSAPDKSGLPSDRFSAERTGGSVSTLTIQRTQQEDSAVYLCASSRGQGGSNQPQHFGDGTRLSIL.

The rearrangement links TRBV14 to TRBJ1-3; D ambiguous. Germline V lookup: CDR1 SGHDN, CDR2 FVKESK. The CDR3 is 16 amino acids. Between the trimmed V and J ends, which lost 3 bases and 1 base, there was a span of 13 bases. CDR3 sequence: CASSHMWRASGNTIYF. CDR3 bases: TGTGCCAGCAGCCATATGTGGAGAGCTTCTGGAAACACCATATATTTT.

The chain links TRBV28 to TRBJ2-7; D perhaps matches TRBD2 (6 bases). This CDR3 region has 15 residues. V lost 4 bases and J 2 bases, leaving 15 bases between the germline ends. Germline CDR1 is MDHEN and CDR2 is SYDVKM. The CDR3 loop reads CASSSSTRIPYEQYF. The CDR3 DNA reads as TGTGCCAGCAGTTCCTCGACTAGAATCCCCTACGAGCAGTACTTC.

This chain connects TRBV6-5 to TRBJ2-7; TRBD1 is a possible D gene (5 bases). V gave up 6 bases and J gave up 2 bases, with 17 bases separating them. The CDR3 sequence is 15 residues long. Germline V gene lookup returns CDR1 MNHEY and CDR2 SVGAGI. CDR3 amino acids: CASRARLLGAYEQYF. For the CDR3, the DNA is TGTGCCAGCAGGGCCCGGTTGTTAGGGGCCTACGAGCAGTACTTC.

The V gene is TRBV27, the J gene TRBJ1-2; 7 bases are a match to TRBD1. Germline V CDR1 and CDR2: MNHEY, SMNVEV (reference sequence). This CDR3 contains 13 residues. After removal of 5 bases from V and 7 bases from J, the junction contained 7 bases not matched to a gene. CDR3 DNA: TGTGCCAGCAGTCCAGCGGACAGGACTGGCTACACCTTC. The encoded protein is CASSPADRTGYTF.

This clone appeared a few times. The J gene is TRBJ2-7, the V gene TRBV5-1; the D call may be TRBD1 or TRBD2 (5 bases each). Trimming left V 0 bases short and J 2 bases short, with 12 bases between. The CDR3 length is 15 residues. Germline V gene sequence: CDR1 SGHRS, CDR2 YFSETQ. The CDR3 DNA sequence: TGCGCCAGCAGCTTGGGGGGGTCAGGGACCTACGAGCAGTACTTC. Its protein is CASSLGGSGTYEQYF.

The chain employs TRBV7-2 and TRBJ2-5; D remains unclear. From germline, CDR1 is SGHTA and CDR2 FQGNSA. CDR3 length: 12 amino acids. Deletions cut 5 bases from V and 5 bases from J, with 9 bases between. The CDR3 nucleotides read TGTGCCAGCAGCCTAGATACCGAGACCCAGTACTTC. It encodes CASSLDTETQYF.

This chain joins TRBV3-1 (or the pseudogene TRBV3-2) and TRBJ1-3, with D maybe TRBD1 (5 bases). V gave up 2 bases and J gave up 5 bases, with 10 bases separating them. This CDR3 comprises 14 residues. The V gene's germline CDR1 is LGHDT and CDR2 YNNKEL (reference sequence). CDR3 DNA sequence: TGTGCCAGCAGCCAACGGGACGGGAGAAACACCATATATTTT. Translation: CASSQRDGRNTIYF.

This clone was seen just once. The chain recombines TRBV19 with TRBJ2-7; TRBD2 might be the D (6 bases). The germline V and J ends were trimmed by 3 bases and 3 bases, with 12 bases remaining between them. This CDR3 has 14 amino acids. The V gene's germline CDR1 is LNHDA and CDR2 SQIVND (reference sequence). DNA of the CDR3: TGTGCCAGTAGTATGGGGGAGGAGAGCTACGAGCAGTACTTC. Translation: CASSMGEESYEQYF. The full variable domain, its missing parts supplied by reference TRBV19 and TRBJ2-7, is DGGITQSPKYLFRKEGQNVTLSCEQNLNHDAMYWYRQDPGQGLRLIYYSQIVNDFQKGDIAEGYSVSREKKESFPLTVTSAQKNPTAFYLCASSMGEESYEQYFGPGTRLTVT.

This clone was detected once. V usage is TRBV27 and J usage is TRBJ2-7; no definite D call. This CDR3 contains 16 residues. V was trimmed by 0 bases and J by 3 bases, leaving 15 bases between them. Germline CDR1 reads MNHEY; CDR2 reads SMNVEV (reference sequence). The chain's CDR3 is CASSLSGSLTLYEQYF. As DNA, the CDR3 is TGTGCCAGCAGTTTATCGGGCTCTCTTACCCTCTACGAGCAGTACTTC.

The J gene is TRBJ2-1, the V gene TRBV5-1; TRBD2 agrees at 9 bases. The CDR3 length is 17 residues. Per the germline V gene, CDR1 is SGHRS and CDR2 is YFSETQ. Trimming removed 2 bases from V and 7 bases from J; junction bases left unmatched: 13. Here the CDR3 DNA reads TGCGCCAGCAGCTTACAACCCGGGACTAGCTTCGGTAATGAGCAGTTCTTC. As protein: CASSLQPGTSFGNEQFF.

The chain couples TRBV6-1 to TRBJ2-1; D gene uncertain. The CDR3 spans 16 residues. Trimming removed 3 bases from V and 3 bases from J, with 15 bases in between. Germline V gene lookup returns CDR1 MNHNS and CDR2 SASEGT. CDR3: CASSEKAVLVYNEQFF. CDR3 nucleotides: TGTGCCAGCAGTGAGAAGGCGGTCTTGGTCTACAATGAGCAGTTCTTC.

The chain combines TRBV11-2 with TRBJ1-2, with D possibly matching TRBD1 (5 bases). Germline V gene lookup returns CDR1 SGHAT and CDR2 FQNNGV. Trimming removed 5 bases from V and 6 bases from J, with 19 bases in between. CDR3 length: 15 residues. This chain's CDR3 is CASSALSRAGDGYTF. CDR3 nucleotides: TGTGCCAGCAGCGCCTTGAGCAGGGCGGGTGATGGCTACACCTTC.

The V and J genes are TRBV9 and TRBJ2-1, with D tentatively TRBD1 (6 bases). This CDR3 region has 15 residues. Trimming removed 4 bases from V and 0 bases from J, with 11 bases in between. Germline loops: CDR1 SGDLS, CDR2 YYNGEE. In nucleotides, the CDR3 is TGTGCCAGCAGCCGACAGGTTAGCTCCTACAATGAGCAGTTCTTC. It encodes CASSRQVSSYNEQFF.

The chain is built from TRBV6-1 and TRBJ2-1; D uncertain. Trimming pared 3 bases from V and 0 bases from J, leaving 9 bases between. This CDR3 is 15 amino acids long. Germline lookup yields CDR1 MNHNS and CDR2 SASEGT. CDR3 DNA sequence: TGTGCCAGCAGTGATCCACCGAGCTCCTACAATGAGCAGTTCTTC. Amino acids: CASSDPPSSYNEQFF.

V usage is TRBV25-1 and J usage is TRBJ1-2, with D uncertain. The CDR3 totals 15 residues. Germline V gene lookup returns CDR1 MGHDK and CDR2 SYGVNS. V shed 5 bases and J shed 1 base, with 14 bases lying between them. In DNA form, the CDR3 reads TGTGCCAGCAGTCCCCGCGCGTGGGGTAACTATGGCTACACCTTC. Its translation is CASSPRAWGNYGYTF.

The chain is built from TRBV9 and TRBJ2-7; D gene ambiguous. This CDR3 region has 15 residues. Germline V gene sequence: CDR1 SGDLS, CDR2 YYNGEE. The ends were cut back, 4 bases at V and 0 bases at J, with 14 bases in the middle. CDR3 DNA sequence: TGTGCCAGCAGCCCCTCCGGACGCCACTCCTACGAGCAGTACTTC. Translated, it gives CASSPSGRHSYEQYF. Supplemented by reference TRBV9 and TRBJ2-7, the full variable domain reads DSGVTQTPKHLITATGQRVTLRCSPRSGDLSVYWYQQSLDQGLQFLIQYYNGEERAKGNILERFSAQQFPDLHSELNLSSLELGDSALYFCASSPSGRHSYEQYFGPGTRLTVT.

This clone has a single count. The chain has TRBV14 and TRBJ2-2; D gene ambiguous. The CDR3 has 13 residues. Germline CDR1 reads SGHDN; CDR2 reads FVKESK. V lost 5 bases, J lost 6 bases, and 10 bases lay in between. The chain's CDR3 is CASSDRMAGELFF. CDR3 DNA sequence: TGTGCCAGCAGCGACCGAATGGCCGGGGAGCTGTTTTTT.

Regarding this clone: Other DNA sequences in this specimen translate into the identical CDR3. V is TRBV5-1 and J is TRBJ2-5, with TRBD2 identical over 11 bases. Per germline, CDR1 SGHRS and CDR2 YFSETQ. This CDR3 contains 16 residues. Trimming removed 4 bases from V and 2 bases from J; junction bases left unmatched: 7. CDR3 nucleotide sequence: TGCGCCAGCAGCACCGGCACTAGCGGGGGACAAGAGACCCAGTACTTC. This gives the protein CASSTGTSGGQETQYF.